The text below deals with one T cell receptor (beta chain). Antigen specificity is unknown. The data were obtained in a study of blood T cells in healthy people across ages. At the level of the study: Template switching recovered approximately one barcoded beta molecule for every two T cells. Whole-study results and caveats: Expanded clonotype shifts may have been confounded, as the donors had an unknown CMV status.

Through a sample-barcoded 5' primer and a J-beta primer mix, a second PCR was run for roughly 6 to 11 cycles. The yield of each sample was at least 2.5 million CDR3-containing paired-end reads. MiXCR, applied by TCRdb to the 5' RACE reads, yields one record per CDR3 protein. The sample shows about 600,000 distinct CDR3 sequences, less than 60% of them seen only once. The CDR3 contains 14 residues. V was trimmed by 3 bases and J by 6 bases, leaving 11 bases between them. This rearrangement joins TRBV12-3 or TRBV12-4 to TRBJ2-2; D is unclear. The TCR comes from a man older than 75 in good health. Sequencing was carried out using blood. For the CDR3, the DNA is TGTGCCAGCAGTTTCGGCTACGATGCCGGGGAGCTGTTTTTT. It is translated as CASSFGYDAGELFF.